Listed below are T cell receptor beta chains from one sample, sequenced in a study of CD8 T cell repertoires and HIV-1 epitope variants. These receptors' targets are unknown. Libraries were prepared by immunoSEQ multiplex PCR; TCRdb keeps only in-frame clonotypes and omits some of them. The sample consists of 6,000 to 8,000 clones, approximately 60% of them appearing once. Sequencing was carried out using cultured CD8+ T cells derived from PBMCs. Receptor source: a male donor with HIV. The CDR3 runs from the conserved cysteine through the conserved F or W. D genes are given only for firm matches. Clone size, where shown, is once, few, many, or a class for clones that have expanded.

v_call	d_call	clone_size	j_call	cdr3_aa	cdr3_nt
TRBV7-6	TRBD1	few	TRBJ1-1	CASSSDRDTEAFF	TGTGCCAGCAGCTCAGACAGGGACACTGAAGCTTTCTTT
TRBV28	TRBD1	few	TRBJ1-5	CASSPGQGPYYSNQPQHF	TGTGCCAGCAGCCCTGGACAGGGGCCCTATTATAGCAATCAGCCCCAGCATTTT
TRBV5-6	NA	few	TRBJ2-2	CASSLGPNTGELFF	TGTGCCAGCAGCTTGGGCCCGAACACCGGGGAGCTGTTTTTT
TRBV11-1	NA	NA	TRBJ2-1	CASGGASYNEQFF	TGTGCCAGCGGCGGGGCCTCGTACAATGAGCAGTTCTTC
TRBV19	TRBD1	NA	TRBJ2-7	CASSLVRDSDSYEQYF	TGTGCCAGTAGTTTAGTCCGGGACAGCGACTCCTACGAGCAGTACTTC
TRBV9	NA	NA	TRBJ2-3	CASSVVGSSTDTQYF	TGTGCCAGCAGCGTAGTAGGCAGTAGCACAGATACGCAGTATTTT
TRBV19	TRBD1	NA	TRBJ2-1	CASSVGTGGGGEQFF	TGTGCCAGTAGTGTCGGGACAGGGGGCGGGGGTGAGCAGTTCTTC
TRBV28	NA	once	TRBJ2-3	CASSLYSGSSTDTQYF	TGTGCCAGCAGTTTATACAGCGGTTCTAGCACAGATACGCAGTATTTT
TRBV19	NA	few	TRBJ1-6	CASSISWAADNSPLHF	TGTGCCAGTAGTATTTCTTGGGCAGCAGATAATTCACCCCTCCACTTT
TRBV7-9	TRBD1	few	TRBJ1-4	CASSGEQGAREKLFF	TGTGCCAGCAGCGGAGAACAGGGGGCGAGAGAAAAACTGTTTTTT
TRBV19	NA	NA	TRBJ2-1	CASSIGTQQFF	TGTGCCAGTAGTATCGGAACCCAGCAGTTCTTC
TRBV9	NA	NA	TRBJ1-1	CASSKGSGRGGTEAFF	TGTGCCAGCAGCAAAGGGTCGGGTAGGGGGGGAACTGAAGCTTTCTTT
TRBV4-1	TRBD2	NA	TRBJ2-3	CASSQDPPSGTSTDTQYF	TGCGCCAGCAGCCAAGACCCCCCTAGCGGGACTAGCACAGATACGCAGTATTTT
TRBV14	TRBD1	NA	TRBJ2-3	CASSPRDRGYTDTQYF	TGTGCCAGCAGCCCCCGGGACAGAGGCTACACAGATACGCAGTATTTT
TRBV19	NA	NA	TRBJ1-5	CASSILGAIPENQPQHF	TGTGCCAGTAGTATCTTGGGGGCAATCCCAGAGAATCAGCCCCAGCATTTT
TRBV6-1	TRBD1	NA	TRBJ1-5	CASSEALRWRGGQINQPQHF	TGTGCCAGCAGTGAAGCGCTTCGGTGGCGGGGGGGACAGATCAATCAGCCCCAGCATTTT
TRBV27	NA	NA	TRBJ1-6	CASSRQNSPLHF	TGTGCCAGCAGTAGACAGAATTCACCCCTCCACTTT
TRBV4-1	TRBD1	NA	TRBJ2-3	CASSQGQGPDTQYF	TGCGCCAGCAGCCAAGGACAGGGACCAGATACGCAGTATTTT
TRBV29-1	TRBD1	NA	TRBJ2-1	CSVDSRTGDLDNEQFF	TGCAGCGTTGATTCTCGCACAGGGGACCTTGACAATGAGCAGTTCTTC
TRBV27	TRBD1	NA	TRBJ1-2	CASGTGPYGYTF	TGTGCCAGTGGGACAGGACCCTATGGCTACACCTTC
TRBV6-6	TRBD1	few	TRBJ2-7	CASSPQGSTYEQYF	TGTGCCAGCAGCCCACAGGGGAGCACCTACGAGCAGTACTTC
TRBV9	NA	NA	TRBJ1-2	CASSGWGASGYTF	TGTGCCAGCAGCGGATGGGGGGCAAGTGGCTACACCTTC
TRBV7-7	NA	once	TRBJ2-1	CASSPQGGYNEQFF	TGTGCCAGCAGCCCTCAGGGTGGCTACAATGAGCAGTTCTTC
TRBV14	TRBD2	NA	TRBJ2-7	CASSSGTSSSYEQYF	TGTGCCAGCAGCTCCGGGACTAGTTCCTCCTACGAGCAGTACTTC
TRBV4-1	TRBD2	NA	TRBJ2-7	CASSLEGSGSYEQYF	TGCGCCAGCAGCCTTGAAGGTAGCGGGAGTTACGAGCAGTACTTC
TRBV28	TRBD1	NA	TRBJ2-1	CASSLSQGISYNEQFF	TGTGCCAGCAGTTTATCACAGGGGATATCCTACAATGAGCAGTTCTTC
TRBV4-1	TRBD2	NA	TRBJ2-1	CASSQDQREGYNEQFF	TGCGCCAGCAGCCAAGATCAACGGGAGGGTTACAATGAGCAGTTCTTC
TRBV11-3	TRBD1	NA	TRBJ1-5	CASSLDDRDRVKNQPQHF	TGTGCCAGCAGCTTAGATGACCGGGACAGGGTTAAGAATCAGCCCCAGCATTTT
TRBV15	NA	NA	TRBJ2-1	CATSSLGRDKQFF	TGTGCCACCAGCAGTCTAGGGCGGGACAAGCAGTTCTTC
TRBV7-9	NA	NA	TRBJ2-5	CASSSTQGLETQYF	TGTGCCAGCAGCTCGACCCAGGGTTTAGAGACCCAGTACTTC
TRBV7-8	NA	once	TRBJ2-1	CASSLDGASEQFF	TGTGCCAGCAGCTTAGACGGTGCCAGTGAGCAGTTCTTC
TRBV6-1	NA	NA	TRBJ1-5	CASSALDSNQPQHF	TGTGCCAGCAGTGCCCTAGATAGCAATCAGCCCCAGCATTTT
TRBV10-3	NA	NA	TRBJ1-3	CALRGTGNTIYF	TGTGCCCTCCGGGGGACTGGAAACACCATATATTTT